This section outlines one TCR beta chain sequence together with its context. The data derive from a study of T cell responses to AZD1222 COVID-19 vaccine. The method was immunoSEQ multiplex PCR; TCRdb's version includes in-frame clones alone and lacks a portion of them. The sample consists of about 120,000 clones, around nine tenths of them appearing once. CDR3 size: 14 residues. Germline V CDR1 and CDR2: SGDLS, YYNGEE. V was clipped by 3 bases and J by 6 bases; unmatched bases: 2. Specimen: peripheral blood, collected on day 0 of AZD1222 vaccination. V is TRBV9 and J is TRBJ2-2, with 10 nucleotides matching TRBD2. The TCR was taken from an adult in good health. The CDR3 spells CASSAGTSAGELFF. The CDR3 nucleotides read TGTGCCAGCAGCGCCGGGACTAGCGCCGGGGAGCTGTTTTTT. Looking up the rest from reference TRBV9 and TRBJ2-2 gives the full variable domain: DSGVTQTPKHLITATGQRVTLRCSPRSGDLSVYWYQQSLDQGLQFLIQYYNGEERAKGNILERFSAQQFPDLHSELNLSSLELGDSALYFCASSAGTSAGELFFGEGSRLTVL.